The rows below give T cell receptor beta chains drawn from one sample of a study of T cell changes during pregnancy in multiple sclerosis. The table came from immunoSEQ multiplex PCR; TCRdb's copy has only in-frame clones and leaves some out. The top ten hold 2.6% of the sample, which has about 77,000 clones, roughly 91% seen once. The sample here was peripheral blood, taken after pregnancy. Receptors originate from a female donor in good health, enrolled as a control in a pregnancy study. CDR3s include the opening cysteine and the closing phenylalanine or tryptophan. The D gene is left open where the match is weak. Size tells how often a clone was seen (once, few, many) or the class of an expanded clone, and some rows leave it out.

TGCGCCAGCTCCCAACGGGGGGGGCCGTCAGATACGCAGTATTTT	CASSQRGGPSDTQYF	NA	TRBJ2-3	TRBD2	TRBV4-1
TGTGCCAGTAGTATTGGACTAGGGCAAGAGACCCAGTACTTC	CASSIGLGQETQYF	once	TRBJ2-5	TRBD2	TRBV19
TGTGCCAGCAGCCCAAAAACAGGGAGTCAGCCCCAGCATTTT	CASSPKTGSQPQHF	NA	TRBJ1-5	NA	TRBV27
TGTGCCAGCAGCCAAGTGAAGGGACAGGGGTCTGGCTACACCTTC	CASSQVKGQGSGYTF	once	TRBJ1-2	TRBD1	TRBV4-2
TGCGCCAGCAGTCCCGACAGGGCTGAGGGCTACACCTTC	CASSPDRAEGYTF	NA	TRBJ1-2	TRBD1	TRBV5-1
TGTGCCAGCTCATCCAGAGGACAGGGGGGAAACTATGGCTACACCTTC	CASSSRGQGGNYGYTF	NA	TRBJ1-2	TRBD1	TRBV18
TGTGCCAGCAGTTACGCGGGAGGGGGGAGATACAATGAGCAGTTCTTC	CASSYAGGGRYNEQFF	NA	TRBJ2-1	TRBD2	TRBV6-5
TGCAGTGCTGGACTAGCGGATACGCAGTATTTT	CSAGLADTQYF	NA	TRBJ2-3	TRBD2	TRBV20-1
TGTGCCAGCAGCTTAGTTAGGGACAGCCGGTCAGCTTTCTTT	CASSLVRDSRSAFF	NA	TRBJ1-1	TRBD1	TRBV7-8
TGTGCTAGCAGCTTAGGAGGGCCCCCCTACGAGCAGTACTTC	CASSLGGPPYEQYF	NA	TRBJ2-7	NA	TRBV7-7
TGTGCCACCAGCAGAGGGTGGAGTAGTCAGGGGACGGGTAAATATAGCAATCAGCCCCAGCATTTT	CATSRGWSSQGTGKYSNQPQHF	NA	TRBJ1-5	NA	TRBV15
TGTGCCAGCAGCCCATTGACAGGGGGCGGAGATACGCAGTATTTT	CASSPLTGGGDTQYF	NA	TRBJ2-3	TRBD1	TRBV9